This T cell receptor beta chain was observed in a study of blood T cell repertoires in COVID-19. Study in general: The study drew acute and convalescent COVID-19 samples from the United States, Italy and Spain.

CDR3 size: 15 residues. The V gene lost 2 bases and the J gene lost 0 bases, with 11 bases spanning the gap. CDR1 is SGHRS, CDR2 YFSETQ, per germline. Repertoires were generated with immunoSEQ multiplex PCR, while TCRdb's copy carries only in-frame clones and drops some. In the table there are about 200,000 clones, 82% of which are singletons. Seattle cases were enrolled at active infection and followed longitudinally. The receptor was isolated from a woman between 65 and 79 years old with COVID-19, enrolled during active disease. The chain couples TRBV5-1 to TRBJ1-2; D is ambiguous. The sequenced material came from peripheral blood. The CDR3 coding sequence is TGCGCCAGCAGCTTAGGACTGACACCTAACTATGGCTACACCTTC. Residues: CASSLGLTPNYGYTF.